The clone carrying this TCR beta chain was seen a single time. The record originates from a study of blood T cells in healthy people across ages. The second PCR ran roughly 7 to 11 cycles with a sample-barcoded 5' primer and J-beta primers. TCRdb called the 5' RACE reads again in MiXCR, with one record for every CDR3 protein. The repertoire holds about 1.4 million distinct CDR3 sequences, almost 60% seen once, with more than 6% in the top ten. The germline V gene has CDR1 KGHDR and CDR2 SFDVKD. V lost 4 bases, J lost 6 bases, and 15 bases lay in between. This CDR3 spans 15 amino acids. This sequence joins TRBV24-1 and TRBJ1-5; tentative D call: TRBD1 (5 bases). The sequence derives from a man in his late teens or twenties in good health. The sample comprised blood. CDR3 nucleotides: TGTGCCACCAGTGAGACCGGGACTAGGGGTCAGCCCCAGCATTTT. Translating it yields CATSETGTRGQPQHF.